Sequencing of this T cell receptor (beta chain) was carried out in a study of tumor and adjacent non-tumor tissue in lung cancer. The template was RNA from unsorted bulk tissue. A modified ARM-PCR protocol with three rounds of nested PCR amplified TCRbeta. Each CDR3 protein gets one entry after TCRdb re-called the multiplex PCR reads with MiXCR. The top ten hold 15% of the sample, which has about 90,000 distinct CDR3 sequences, around three fifths seen once. V was clipped by 5 bases and J by 9 bases, with 19 bases between them. Per the germline V gene, CDR1 is SGHNT and CDR2 is YENEEA. The CDR3 has 14 residues.

The sequenced sample was lung tumor tissue. This clonotype originated in a man between 65 and 79 years old with non-small cell lung cancer. The genes are TRBV11-3 and TRBJ2-5; the D gene is possibly TRBD1 (7 bases). The CDR3 is CASSIRQGLEAQYF. For the CDR3, the DNA is TGTGCCAGCAGCATACGACAGGGACTGGAGGCCCAGTACTTC.